This T cell receptor (beta chain) was observed in a study of OX40 agonist ivuxolimab in advanced cancers. On this clone: As yet, its antigen is unknown.

Only in-frame clones appear in the TCRdb table, and some are missing; sequencing was by immunoSEQ multiplex PCR. This sample carries 60,000 to 85,000 clones, roughly 90% of them seen once, and the ten largest clones take about 1%. Samples were taken at baseline and on day 1 of cycles 4 and 7. The study's findings and limits: CD4+ T cells averaged fewer expanded clones than CD8+ T cells. Among some nonresponders, normalized T-cell clonal expansion was also low.

The germline CDR1 and CDR2 sequences are SEHNR and FQNEAQ (reference sequence). The CDR3 is 15 residues long. Trimming removed 5 bases from V and 4 bases from J; junction bases left unmatched: 10. This chain uses TRBV7-9 with TRBJ1-2, with TRBD1 matching 7 bases. Sequenced here: CD4+ or CD8+ T cells sorted from blood, sampled in a trial of the OX40 agonist ivuxolimab. The clonotype originates from an adult with an advanced solid tumor such as melanoma, head and neck, liver or kidney cancer. The CDR3, as DNA: TGTGCCAGCAGCCCCGAGCGGGACAGACTCTATGGCTACACCTTC. Protein sequence: CASSPERDRLYGYTF.